The 26 T cell receptor beta chains given below trace back to one sample, sequenced in a study of T cells in Graves' hyperthyroidism and ophthalmopathy. From RNA transcripts, TCR beta CDR3 regions were amplified. Researchers ran a first-round RT-PCR on the TCR CDR3 using the HTBI primer set. TCRdb re-called the multiplex PCR reads through MiXCR, storing one row per CDR3 protein. The table records roughly 300,000 distinct CDR3 sequences, around 13% of them present only once. The sample was blood. The receptors were gathered from a woman in her thirties with Graves' hyperthyroidism.

The V and J genes are TRBV6-2 or TRBV6-3 and TRBJ2-7; the match to TRBD1 covers 8 bases. This CDR3 contains 12 residues. The ends lost 9 bases at V and 4 bases at J; junction bases unmatched: 5. CDR1 and CDR2 from the germline V gene are MNHEY and SVGEGT. The CDR3 spells CARVRQGYEQYF. The CDR3 DNA follows: TGTGCCAGGGTAAGACAGGGGTACGAGCAGTACTTC.

This clonotype appeared once. The chain links TRBV14 to TRBJ1-4; D remains unclear. The length of the CDR3 is 13 residues. The germline V and J ends were trimmed by 7 bases and 8 bases, with 14 bases remaining between them. Germline-derived CDR1 and CDR2 are SGHDN and FVKESK. This chain's CDR3 is CASKGLREEKLFF. The DNA for the CDR3 is TGTGCCAGCAAAGGCTTGCGAGAGGAAAAACTGTTTTTT.

This clonotype was counted at least ten times. The rearrangement joins TRBV29-1 to TRBJ2-7, with TRBD1 identical over 7 bases. Germline CDR1 reads SQVTM; CDR2 reads ANQGSEA. V dropped 8 bases and J dropped 2; count of bases not matched to a gene: 9. CDR3 size: 13 residues. In DNA, the CDR3 is TGCAGCCGCAGAAGGGGGCTACCCTACGAGCAGTACTTC. This sequence encodes CSRRRGLPYEQYF.

This clonotype was picked up many times. The chain couples TRBV2 to TRBJ1-1; a possible D gene is TRBD1 (5 bases). V was pared by 2 bases and J by 0 bases, with 16 bases between. This CDR3 region has 17 residues. CDR1 SNHLY and CDR2 FYNNEI come from the germline V gene. CDR3 loop: CASSEYGAGGMNTEAFF. CDR3 nucleotides: TGTGCCAGCAGTGAATATGGTGCTGGGGGAATGAACACTGAAGCTTTCTTT.

This clonotype was detected only once. The chain links TRBV6-1 to TRBJ1-6; D gene unclear. Germline-derived CDR1 and CDR2 are MNHNS and SASEGT. CDR3 length equals 13 residues. V was cut by 3 bases and J by 12 bases, with 12 bases left in between. This chain's CDR3 is CASSEAPGGPLHF. For the CDR3, the DNA is TGTGCCAGCAGTGAGGCGCCTGGAGGACCCCTCCACTTT.

V and J are TRBV29-1 and TRBJ2-1, with D perhaps TRBD1 (5 bases). Germline CDR1 SQVTM, CDR2 ANQGSEA. Trimming shortened V by 4 bases and J by 1 base, and 8 bases separated the two germline ends. The CDR3 extends over 13 amino acids. The CDR3 region is CSVGQGSYNEQFF. CDR3 in DNA: TGCAGCGTTGGCCAGGGTTCCTACAATGAGCAGTTCTTC.

This clonotype was seen a few times. The V and J genes are TRBV5-4 and TRBJ2-5; TRBD2 matches 10 bases. The CDR3 has 15 amino acids. Germline-derived CDR1 and CDR2 are SGHNT and YYREEE (reference sequence). V trimming: 4 bases; J trimming: 2 bases; junction bases outside the gene matches: 5. CDR3: CASSPVGLAQETQYF. The CDR3 bases are TGTGCCAGCAGCCCGGTGGGACTAGCGCAAGAGACCCAGTACTTC.

This clonotype came up many times. The gene calls are TRBV7-2 and TRBJ2-3, with 10 bases fitting TRBD1. The CDR3 runs to 16 residues. In germline, CDR1 is SGHTA, CDR2 FQGNSA. Trimming at V came to 5 bases and at J to 1 base, leaving 6 bases not matched to a gene. The chain's CDR3 is CASSPTGGFGTDTQYF. The CDR3 DNA reads TGTGCCAGCAGCCCGACAGGGGGCTTCGGCACAGATACGCAGTATTTT.

This clonotype was observed at least ten times. The rearrangement joins TRBV28 to TRBJ2-3, with 9 nucleotides matching TRBD2. CDR3 length equals 16 residues. Germline V gene sequence: CDR1 MDHEN, CDR2 SYDVKM. The junction had 9 bases not matched to a gene; V was cut back by 4 bases and J by 4 bases. In nucleotides, the CDR3 is TGTGCCAGCAGTTCAATTTTAGCGGGAGAGCCAGATACGCAGTATTTT. Its protein product is CASSSILAGEPDTQYF.

This clonotype was seen many times. This rearrangement joins TRBV12-3 or TRBV12-4 to TRBJ1-5, with a possible D match to TRBD1 (5 bases). V was clipped by 5 bases and J by 1 base, with 9 bases between them. The CDR3 runs to 14 residues. CDR3 sequence: CASSPGVSNQPQHF. DNA for the CDR3: TGTGCCAGCAGTCCGGGGGTAAGCAATCAGCCCCAGCATTTT.

There are a few counts of this clonotype. This sequence joins TRBV6-1 and TRBJ2-7; D gene uncertain. The CDR3 spans 13 residues. The V gene's germline CDR1 is MNHNS and CDR2 SASEGT. Trimming shortened V by 10 bases and J by 10 bases, and 23 bases separated the two germline ends. Written as DNA, the CDR3 is TGTGCCACCACGACCCCCGTGGTAGGCGAACAGTACTTC. It is translated as CATTTPVVGEQYF.

In its sample, this clonotype was seen a few times. V and J are TRBV20-1 and TRBJ2-7; a weak D match, TRBD2 (6 bases). CDR1 and CDR2 (germline): DFQATT, SNEGSKA (reference sequence). Trimming shortened V by 5 bases and J by 2 bases, and 16 bases separated the two germline ends. The CDR3 length is 14 residues. The CDR3 loop is CSAAPSELAYEQYF. The CDR3 nucleotides are TGCAGTGCTGCCCCTAGCGAACTGGCCTACGAGCAGTACTTC.

This clonotype was recorded many times. The J gene is TRBJ2-5, the V gene TRBV19, with D uncertain. The CDR3 extends over 14 amino acids. The V end was cut by 3 bases, the J end by 4 bases, with 12 bases between. Germline V gene lookup returns CDR1 LNHDA and CDR2 SQIVND (reference sequence). The CDR3 reads CASSIQGSGETQYF. The CDR3, as DNA: TGTGCCAGTAGTATCCAAGGGTCGGGAGAGACCCAGTACTTC.

The rearrangement links TRBV20-1 to TRBJ1-5; D is uncertain. Germline CDR1 and CDR2: DFQATT and SNEGSKA (reference sequence). The CDR3 contains 15 residues. V shed 7 bases and J shed 7 bases, with 23 bases lying between them. The CDR3 bases are TGCAGTGTCGCAACCGGGAGGGAGACGGGGCAGCCCCAGCATTTT. Its protein product is CSVATGRETGQPQHF.

The table lists this clonotype with a few counts. The rearrangement links TRBV5-1 to TRBJ2-5; 14 bases align to TRBD2. The V and J ends lost 4 bases and 1 base, in that order; junction bases with no gene match: 6. Per germline, CDR1 SGHRS and CDR2 YFSETQ. The CDR3 totals 17 residues. CDR3 bases: TGCGCCAGCAGCCGGGGACTAGCGGGAGACCTCCAAGAGACCCAGTACTTC. Its translation is CASSRGLAGDLQETQYF.

This sequence joins TRBV19 and TRBJ1-5; 7 bases fit TRBD1. The CDR3 runs to 14 residues. Losses at the gene ends were 4 bases for V and 4 bases for J; bases not matched to a gene: 4. The germline V gene has CDR1 LNHDA and CDR2 SQIVND (reference sequence). The CDR3 spells CASSTTGANQPQHF. The CDR3 DNA follows: TGTGCCAGTAGTACCACAGGGGCGAATCAGCCCCAGCATTTT.

This clonotype was found many times. The J gene is TRBJ2-1, the V gene TRBV13; D is ambiguous. CDR3 length: 15 residues. CDR1 and CDR2 from the germline V gene are PRHDT and FYEKMQ (reference sequence). The V gene lost 3 bases and the J gene lost 8 bases, with 17 bases spanning the gap. The CDR3 bases are TGTGCCAGCAGCTTCCCTGTGGCAGCCCGCGATGAGCAGTTCTTC. It specifies CASSFPVAARDEQFF.

Only a few counts were recorded for this clonotype. One end of the junction fails to match germline, which may point to a read error. V is TRBV28 and J is TRBJ2-5; D is possibly TRBD2 (6 bases). The CDR3 runs 15 residues. Germline CDR1 reads MDHEN; CDR2 reads SYDVKM. CDR3 amino acids: CASSLSFGTLETRYF. The DNA for the CDR3 is TGTGCCAGCAGTTTGTCATTTGGGACTCTGGAGACCCGGTACTTC.

This clonotype has ten or more counts. The chain carries TRBV11-2 and TRBJ2-7; D is perhaps TRBD1 (6 bases). This CDR3 spans 14 amino acids. The ends were cut back, 5 bases at V and 2 bases at J, with 13 bases in the middle. Germline V gene lookup returns CDR1 SGHAT and CDR2 FQNNGV. The CDR3 here is CASSVYTGTYEQYF. DNA for the CDR3: TGTGCCAGCAGCGTCTATACAGGGACCTACGAGCAGTACTTC.

The sample holds many counts of this clonotype. J is TRBJ1-1 and V is TRBV27; maybe TRBD1 (5 bases). With 6 bases removed from V and 5 bases from J, the gap between germline ends came to 16 bases. The germline V gene has CDR1 MNHEY and CDR2 SMNVEV (reference sequence). The CDR3 is 14 residues long. CDR3 protein: CASSNWGRGTEAFF. In DNA form, the CDR3 reads TGTGCCAGCAGCAACTGGGGCCGCGGGACTGAAGCTTTCTTT.

CDR3 sequence reads: CAWSVRGTGEQYF. As DNA, the CDR3 is TGTGCCTGGAGTGTACGAGGGACGGGCGAGCAGTACTTC. The genes are TRBV30 and TRBJ2-7; D may match TRBD1 or TRBD2 (5 bases each). Germline V CDR1 and CDR2: GTSNPN, SVGIG (reference sequence). V lost 0 bases to trimming and J lost 6 bases, with 12 bases between them. The CDR3 covers 13 residues.

Worth noting for this clonotype: This may be a read error: a much more frequent sequence differs by one nucleotide. The chain carries TRBV7-9 and TRBJ2-7; the match to TRBD2 covers 9 bases. The germline gives CDR1 SEHNR, CDR2 FQNEAQ (reference sequence). The CDR3 consists of 17 residues. The junction had 10 bases not matched to a gene; V was cut back by 2 bases and J by 2 bases. The CDR3 region is CASSLPTSGSSPYEQYF. CDR3 coding DNA: TGTGCCAGCAGCTTACCCACTAGCGGGTCCAGCCCCTACGAGCAGTACTTC.

This clonotype is deemed medium-sized. CDR3 sequence: CASRNWGQGGIETQYF. As DNA, the CDR3 is TGTGCCAGCAGGAACTGGGGGCAGGGTGGTATAGAGACCCAGTACTTC. The chain is built from TRBV2 and TRBJ2-5, with a tentative D call TRBD1 (6 bases). Trimming took 6 bases from V and 4 from J, leaving 21 bases between them. The CDR3 runs to 16 residues. The germline V gene has CDR1 SNHLY and CDR2 FYNNEI. The variable domain in full, completed from reference TRBV2 and TRBJ2-5, reads EPEVTQTPSHQVTQMGQEVILRCVPISNHLYFYWYRQILGQKVEFLVSFYNNEISEKSEIFDDQFSVERPDGSNFTLKIRSTKLEDSAMYFCASRNWGQGGIETQYFGPGTRLLVL.

The J gene is TRBJ2-1, the V gene TRBV9, with D hard to call. The CDR3 is made up of 11 amino acids. Trimming took 3 bases from V and 10 from J, leaving 8 bases between them. Germline CDR1 is SGDLS and CDR2 is YYNGEE. The CDR3 here is CASSAKEEQFF. As DNA, the CDR3 is TGTGCCAGCAGCGCCAAAGAGGAGCAGTTCTTC.

The rearrangement links TRBV5-5 to TRBJ2-7; 7 nucleotides line up with TRBD2. Germline assignment: CDR1 SGHKS and CDR2 YYEKEE (reference sequence). This CDR3 has 15 residues. With 4 bases clipped from V and 2 bases from J, the junction kept 9 bases outside the gene matches. The DNA for the CDR3 is TGTGCCAGCAGCCTCGCTAGCGGACAACCCTACGAGCAGTACTTC. This translates into CASSLASGQPYEQYF.

For this clonotype: It is likely a read error, because the conserved phenylalanine at the end of the CDR3 is missing. CDR3 nucleotide sequence: TGTGCCAGCAGCTTAGTACAGGGAAACACTGAAGCTTTCTCT. Translated: CASSLVQGNTEAFS. V and J are TRBV7-6 and TRBJ1-1; D might be TRBD1 (6 bases). The CDR3 covers 14 residues. Trimming pared 1 base from V and 2 bases from J, leaving 8 bases between. Germline CDR1 SGHVS, CDR2 FNYEAQ.